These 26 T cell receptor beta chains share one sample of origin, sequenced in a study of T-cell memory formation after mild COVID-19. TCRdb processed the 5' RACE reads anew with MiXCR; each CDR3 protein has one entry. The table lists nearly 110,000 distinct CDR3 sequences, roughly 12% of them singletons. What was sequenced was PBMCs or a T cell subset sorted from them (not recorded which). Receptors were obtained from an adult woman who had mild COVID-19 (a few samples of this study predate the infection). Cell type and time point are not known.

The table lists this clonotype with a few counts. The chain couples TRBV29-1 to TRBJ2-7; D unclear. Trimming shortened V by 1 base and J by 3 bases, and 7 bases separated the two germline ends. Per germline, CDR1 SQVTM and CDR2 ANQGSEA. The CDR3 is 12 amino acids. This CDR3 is CSVEGSGYEQYF. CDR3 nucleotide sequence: TGCAGCGTTGAAGGTTCCGGCTACGAGCAGTACTTC.

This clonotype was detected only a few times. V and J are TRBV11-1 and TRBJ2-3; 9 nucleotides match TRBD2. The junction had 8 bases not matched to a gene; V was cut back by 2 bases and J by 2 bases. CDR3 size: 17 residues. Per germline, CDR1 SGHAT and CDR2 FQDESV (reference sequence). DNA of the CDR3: TGTGCCAGCAGCTTATCGCGCGGGAGGGCCTTCACAGATACGCAGTATTTT. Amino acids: CASSLSRGRAFTDTQYF. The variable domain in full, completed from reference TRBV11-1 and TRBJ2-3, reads EAEVAQSPRYKITEKSQAVAFWCDPISGHATLYWYRQILGQGPELLVQFQDESVVDDSQLPKDRFSAERLKGVDSTLKIQPAELGDSAMYLCASSLSRGRAFTDTQYFGPGTRLTVL.

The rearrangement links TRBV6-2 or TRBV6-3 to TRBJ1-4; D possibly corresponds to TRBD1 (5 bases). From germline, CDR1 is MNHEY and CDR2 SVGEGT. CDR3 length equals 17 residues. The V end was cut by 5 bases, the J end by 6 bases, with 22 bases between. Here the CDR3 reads CASSPASLRGWDEKLFF. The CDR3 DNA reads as TGTGCCAGCAGTCCGGCCTCACTGAGGGGATGGGATGAAAAACTGTTTTTT.

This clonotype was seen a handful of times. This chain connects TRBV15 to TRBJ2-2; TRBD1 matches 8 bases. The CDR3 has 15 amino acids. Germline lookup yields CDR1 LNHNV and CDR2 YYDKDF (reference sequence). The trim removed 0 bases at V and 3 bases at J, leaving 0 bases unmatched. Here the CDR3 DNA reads TGTGCCACCAGCAGAGACAGGGGGCACACCGGGGAGCTGTTTTTT. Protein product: CATSRDRGHTGELFF.

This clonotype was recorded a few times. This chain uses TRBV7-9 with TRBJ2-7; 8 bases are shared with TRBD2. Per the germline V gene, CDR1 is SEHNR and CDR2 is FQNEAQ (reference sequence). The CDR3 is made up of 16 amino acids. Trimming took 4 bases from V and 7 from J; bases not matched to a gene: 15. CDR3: CASSSRVSSGGVEQYF. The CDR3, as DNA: TGTGCCAGCAGCTCTAGGGTATCATCCGGGGGGGTTGAGCAGTACTTC.

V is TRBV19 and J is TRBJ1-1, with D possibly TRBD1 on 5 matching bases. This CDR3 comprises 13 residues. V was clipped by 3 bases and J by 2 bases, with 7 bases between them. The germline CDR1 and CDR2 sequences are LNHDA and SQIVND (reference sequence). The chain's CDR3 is CASSMTENTEAFF. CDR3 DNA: TGTGCCAGTAGTATGACAGAAAACACTGAAGCTTTCTTT.

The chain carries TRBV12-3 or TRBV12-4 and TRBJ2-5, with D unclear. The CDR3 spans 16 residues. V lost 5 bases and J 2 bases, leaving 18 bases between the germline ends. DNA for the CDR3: TGTGCCAGCAGTCTCCTAAAAGGCGTACTTCAAGAGACCCAGTACTTC. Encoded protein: CASSLLKGVLQETQYF.

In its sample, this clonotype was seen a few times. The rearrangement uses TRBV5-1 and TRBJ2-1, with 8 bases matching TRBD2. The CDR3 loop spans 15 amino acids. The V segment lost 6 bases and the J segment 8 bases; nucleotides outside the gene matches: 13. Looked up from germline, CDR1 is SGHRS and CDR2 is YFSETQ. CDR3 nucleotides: TGCGCCAGCATTAAGACTAGCGTTAAGGGGGATGAGCAGTTCTTC. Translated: CASIKTSVKGDEQFF.

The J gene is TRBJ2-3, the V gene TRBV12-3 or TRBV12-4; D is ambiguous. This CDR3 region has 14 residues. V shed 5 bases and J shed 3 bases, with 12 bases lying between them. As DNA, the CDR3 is TGTGCCAGCAGTCCGGACGTTCTTACAGATACGCAGTATTTT. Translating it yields CASSPDVLTDTQYF.

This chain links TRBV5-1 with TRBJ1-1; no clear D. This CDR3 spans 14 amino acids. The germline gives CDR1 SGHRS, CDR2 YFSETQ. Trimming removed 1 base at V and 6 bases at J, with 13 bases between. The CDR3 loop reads CASSLLTGRAEAFF. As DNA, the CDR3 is TGCGCCAGCAGCTTGCTCACCGGGAGGGCTGAAGCTTTCTTT.

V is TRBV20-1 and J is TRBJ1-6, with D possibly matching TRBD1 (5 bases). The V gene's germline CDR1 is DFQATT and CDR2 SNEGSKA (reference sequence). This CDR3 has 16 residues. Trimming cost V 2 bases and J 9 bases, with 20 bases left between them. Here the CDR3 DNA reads TGCAGTGCTAGAACTGCGGACACCAAAGGGAGTTCACCCCTCCACTTT. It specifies CSARTADTKGSSPLHF.

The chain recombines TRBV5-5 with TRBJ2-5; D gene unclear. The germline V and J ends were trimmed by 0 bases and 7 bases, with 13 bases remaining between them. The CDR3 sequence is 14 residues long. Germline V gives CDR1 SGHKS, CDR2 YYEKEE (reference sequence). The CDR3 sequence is CASSLEQILGTQYF. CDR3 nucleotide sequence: TGTGCCAGCAGCTTGGAGCAGATCCTAGGGACCCAGTACTTC.

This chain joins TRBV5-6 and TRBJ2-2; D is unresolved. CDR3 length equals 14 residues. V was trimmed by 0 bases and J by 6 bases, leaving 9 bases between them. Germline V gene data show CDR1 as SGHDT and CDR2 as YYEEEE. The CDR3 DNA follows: TGTGCCAGCAGCTTGGCCTCTGTATCCGGGGAGCTGTTTTTT. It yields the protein CASSLASVSGELFF.

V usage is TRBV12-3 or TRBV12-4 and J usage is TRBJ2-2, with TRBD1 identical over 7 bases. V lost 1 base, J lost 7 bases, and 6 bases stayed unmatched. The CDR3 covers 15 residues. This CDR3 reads CASSLGQGDGGELFF. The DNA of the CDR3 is TGTGCCAGCAGTTTAGGGCAGGGGGATGGCGGGGAGCTGTTTTTT.

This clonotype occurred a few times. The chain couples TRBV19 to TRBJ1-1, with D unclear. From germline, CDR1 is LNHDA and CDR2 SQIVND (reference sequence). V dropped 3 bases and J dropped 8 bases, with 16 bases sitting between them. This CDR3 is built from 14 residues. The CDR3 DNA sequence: TGTGCCAGTAGTATGGGATACGGTGTGGGAGAAGCTTTCTTT. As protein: CASSMGYGVGEAFF.

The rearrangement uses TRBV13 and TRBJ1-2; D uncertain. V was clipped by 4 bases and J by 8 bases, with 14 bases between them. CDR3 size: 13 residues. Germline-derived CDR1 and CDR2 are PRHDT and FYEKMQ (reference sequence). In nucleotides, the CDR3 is TGTGCCAGCAGCTCCCAGTTTCAGACCGGCTACACCTTC. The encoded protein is CASSSQFQTGYTF.

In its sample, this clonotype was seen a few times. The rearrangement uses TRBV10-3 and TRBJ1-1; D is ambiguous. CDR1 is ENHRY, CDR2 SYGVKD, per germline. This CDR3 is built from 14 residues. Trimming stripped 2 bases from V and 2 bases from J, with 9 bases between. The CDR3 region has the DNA TGTGCCATCAGTGAGGAGCTACTAAACACTGAAGCTTTCTTT. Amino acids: CAISEELLNTEAFF.

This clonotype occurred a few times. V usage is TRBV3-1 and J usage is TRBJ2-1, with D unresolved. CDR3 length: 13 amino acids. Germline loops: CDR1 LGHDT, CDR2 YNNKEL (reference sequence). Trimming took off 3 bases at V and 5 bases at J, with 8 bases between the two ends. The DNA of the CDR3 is TGTGCCAGCAGCCAGTTTTGGAACAATGAGCAGTTCTTC. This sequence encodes CASSQFWNNEQFF.

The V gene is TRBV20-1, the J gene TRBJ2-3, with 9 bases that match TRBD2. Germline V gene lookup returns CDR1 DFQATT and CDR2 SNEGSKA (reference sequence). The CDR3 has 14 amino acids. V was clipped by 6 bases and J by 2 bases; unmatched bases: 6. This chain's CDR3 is CSAKTSGSTDTQYF. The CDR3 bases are TGCAGTGCAAAGACTAGCGGCTCCACAGATACGCAGTATTTT.

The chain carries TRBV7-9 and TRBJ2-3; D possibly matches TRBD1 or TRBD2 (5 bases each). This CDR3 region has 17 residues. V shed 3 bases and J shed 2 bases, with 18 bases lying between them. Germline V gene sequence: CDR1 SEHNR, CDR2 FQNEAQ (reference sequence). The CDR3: CASSFTPGEGATDTQYF. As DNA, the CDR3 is TGTGCCAGCAGCTTCACACCCGGGGAAGGGGCCACAGATACGCAGTATTTT.

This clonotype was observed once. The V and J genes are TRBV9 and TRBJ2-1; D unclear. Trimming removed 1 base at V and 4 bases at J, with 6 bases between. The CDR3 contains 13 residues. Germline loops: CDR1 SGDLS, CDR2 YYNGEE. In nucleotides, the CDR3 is TGTGCCAGCAGCGTACTAGAATACAATGAGCAGTTCTTC. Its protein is CASSVLEYNEQFF.

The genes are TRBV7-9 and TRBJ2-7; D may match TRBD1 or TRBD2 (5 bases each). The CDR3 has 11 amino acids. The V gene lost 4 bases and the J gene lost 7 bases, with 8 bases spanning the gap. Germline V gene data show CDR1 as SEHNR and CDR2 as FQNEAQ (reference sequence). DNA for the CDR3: TGTGCCAGCAGCTGGGACGCGGAGCAGTACTTC. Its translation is CASSWDAEQYF.

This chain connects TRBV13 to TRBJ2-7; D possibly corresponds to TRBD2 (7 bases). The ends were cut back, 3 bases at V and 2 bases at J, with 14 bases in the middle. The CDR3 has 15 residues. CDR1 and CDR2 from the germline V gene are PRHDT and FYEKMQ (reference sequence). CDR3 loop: CASSFWTAGTYEQYF. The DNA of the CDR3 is TGTGCCAGCAGCTTCTGGACAGCGGGAACCTACGAGCAGTACTTC.

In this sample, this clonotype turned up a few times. CDR3 DNA: TGTGCCAGCAGTTACCATCCGGGGCAGAACACTGAAGCTTTCTTT. Translation: CASSYHPGQNTEAFF. This chain uses TRBV6-5 with TRBJ1-1, with a possible D match to TRBD1 (5 bases). Germline CDR1 and CDR2: MNHEY and SVGAGI. The V end lost 2 bases, the J end lost 1 base, and 11 bases lay between the germline ends. The CDR3 sequence is 15 residues long.

CDR3 amino acids: CASLPLELSSGANVLTF. The CDR3 DNA follows: TGTGCCAGCCTCCCTTTGGAACTGAGCTCTGGGGCCAACGTCCTGACTTTC. The chain couples TRBV6-5 to TRBJ2-6; D is uncertain. Germline V CDR1 and CDR2: MNHEY, SVGAGI. This CDR3 contains 17 residues. Trimming cost V 8 bases and J 0 bases, with 17 bases left between them.

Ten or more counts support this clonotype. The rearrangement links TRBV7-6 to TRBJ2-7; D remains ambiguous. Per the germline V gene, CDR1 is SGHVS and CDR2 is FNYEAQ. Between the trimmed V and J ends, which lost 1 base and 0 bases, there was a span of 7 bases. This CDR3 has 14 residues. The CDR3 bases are TGTGCCAGCAGCTTAGGGCAGGACTCCTACGAGCAGTACTTC. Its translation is CASSLGQDSYEQYF.